The 8 T cell receptor beta chains presented below share a single source sample, sequenced in a study of STAT5B mutations in CD4+ large granular lymphocyte leukemia. Profiling relied on immunoSEQ multiplex PCR, and the TCRdb table lists in-frame clones only, not all of them. This sample has thousands of clones, with around nine tenths found just once. Sequenced material: PBMCs. These receptors originate from a woman aged 70-85 years with CD4+ T-cell large granular lymphocyte leukemia.

The rearrangement joins TRBV5-1 to TRBJ1-2; 7 bases fit TRBD1. The germline V gene has CDR1 SGHRS and CDR2 YFSETQ. The CDR3 sequence is 14 residues long. V shed 4 bases, J shed 2 bases, and the junction held 5 bases outside the gene matches. The CDR3 loop reads CASSKMTGNYGYTF. The CDR3 bases are TGCGCCAGCAGCAAAATGACAGGGAACTATGGCTACACCTTC.

This chain uses TRBV2 with TRBJ1-5; tentatively, D is TRBD1 (6 bases). The CDR3 totals 14 residues. The germline V and J ends were trimmed by 3 bases and 3 bases, with 9 bases remaining between them. Germline values: CDR1 SNHLY, CDR2 FYNNEI. CDR3 bases: TGTGCCAGCAGTGAGAGACAGGACAATCAGCCCCAGCATTTT. This codes for CASSERQDNQPQHF.

The chain has TRBV9 and TRBJ1-1; no clear D. Germline V CDR1 and CDR2: SGDLS, YYNGEE. The CDR3 runs 15 residues. V was cut by 3 bases and J by 1 base, with 13 bases left in between. This CDR3 is CASSAYPPTNTEAFF. CDR3 coding DNA: TGTGCCAGCAGCGCGTACCCGCCAACGAACACTGAAGCTTTCTTT.

V usage is TRBV5-4 and J usage is TRBJ2-5, with 7 bases that match TRBD1. The trim removed 3 bases at V and 2 bases at J, leaving 7 bases unmatched. Germline CDR1 reads SGHNT; CDR2 reads YYREEE (reference sequence). The CDR3 sequence is 15 residues long. The CDR3 region is CASSSGQAIQETQYF. The CDR3 DNA sequence: TGTGCCAGCAGCTCAGGACAGGCTATACAAGAGACCCAGTACTTC.

V is TRBV11-3 and J is TRBJ1-4; 10 nucleotides match TRBD1. Trimming took 8 bases from V and 17 from J; bases not matched to a gene: 11. The V gene's germline CDR1 is SGHNT and CDR2 YENEEA. The CDR3 totals 12 residues. CDR3 in DNA: TGTGCCAGCGGCGGACAGGGGGTAGGCATTTTTTTT. This gives the protein CASGGQGVGIFF.

The chain couples TRBV30 to TRBJ2-4; 12 bases map to TRBD2. V was pared by 0 bases and J by 7 bases, with 13 bases of the junction left unmatched. The CDR3 sequence is 18 residues long. Germline V gives CDR1 GTSNPN, CDR2 SVGIG (reference sequence). This CDR3 is CAWSVARRLAGGVNIQYF. In DNA form, the CDR3 reads TGTGCCTGGAGTGTAGCCCGGAGGCTAGCGGGGGGGGTTAACATTCAGTACTTC. Filled out from reference TRBV30 and TRBJ2-4, the complete variable domain reads SQTIHQWPATLVQPVGSPLSLECTVEGTSNPNLYWYRQAAGRGLQLLFYSVGIGQISSEVPQNLSASRPQDRQFILSSKKLLLSDSGFYLCAWSVARRLAGGVNIQYFGAGTRLSVL.

The V and J genes are TRBV6-1 and TRBJ1-2; 8 bases fit TRBD1. The germline V gene encodes CDR1 MNHNS and CDR2 SASEGT. Germline trimming cut 1 base from V and 3 bases from J; bases unmatched to any gene: 7. The CDR3 is 16 amino acids. The CDR3 loop reads CASSEEVRGLYYGYTF. CDR3 nucleotides: TGTGCCAGCAGTGAAGAGGTCAGGGGGCTGTACTATGGCTACACCTTC.

The chain carries TRBV7-9 and TRBJ2-7; TRBD2 aligns across 8 bases. V shed 3 bases, J shed 6 bases, and the junction held 4 bases outside the gene matches. The germline CDR1 and CDR2 sequences are SEHNR and FQNEAQ (reference sequence). The CDR3 length is 13 residues. CDR3 DNA sequence: TGTGCCAGCAGCTTGGCCGGGGGGGGCGAGCAGTACTTC. This encodes CASSLAGGGEQYF.